This T cell receptor (beta chain) was retrieved from a study of identical twins. TCRdb redid the calling of the 5' RACE reads with MiXCR, one entry per CDR3 protein. The table has approximately 500,000 distinct CDR3 sequences, approximately 24% seen once; the top ten hold 2.9%. Broader study findings: Fewer insertions characterized abundant cord blood beta clonotypes, whereas memory repertoires showed none.

Germline V lookup: CDR1 SQVTM, CDR2 ANQGSEA. The ends lost 6 bases at V and 3 bases at J; junction bases unmatched: 6. The CDR3 covers 14 residues. There are a few counts of this clonotype. Its specificity is not known. These same data were also listed under a study on T cells expressing NK-cell markers. That work states: One of eight sequenced donors was HCMV-seronegative; the other seven were seropositive. Only alpha-beta TCR T cells were sorted in several experiments, using an anti-gamma-delta TCR antibody. Evidence did not settle whether expanded NKG2C+ T cell clones targeted HCMV.

The V call is TRBV29-1, the J call TRBJ2-3; 10 nucleotides align to TRBD1. What was sequenced was CD4+ T cells sorted from blood. The TCR was taken from a woman aged 18-29 years in good health. DNA for the CDR3: TGCAGCGTGTCCCGGGACAGGGGTACAGATACGCAGTATTTT. Protein product: CSVSRDRGTDTQYF.